This T cell receptor (beta chain) was identified in a study of blood T cell repertoires in COVID-19. Looking at the study overall: Sources were T cells, B-cell-depleted T cells, or PBMCs; the material itself was cDNA or gDNA.

CDR1 LGHDT and CDR2 YNNKEL come from the germline V gene (reference sequence). The germline V and J ends were trimmed by 5 bases and 4 bases, with 17 bases remaining between them. The CDR3 has 15 residues. Sequenced by immunoSEQ multiplex PCR; TCRdb stores in-frame clones only, minus some. The data hold about 210,000 clones, with around 87% observed a single time. This receptor was identified in a man between 60 and 70 years old who had recovered from COVID-19. The sample taken for sequencing was peripheral blood. The rearrangement uses TRBV3-1 (or the pseudogene TRBV3-2) and TRBJ1-1, with D perhaps TRBD1 (6 bases). In DNA, the CDR3 is TGTGCCAGCAGCTCACAGGGACGGGCGGGCACTGAAGCTTTCTTT. Protein: CASSSQGRAGTEAFF.